These T cell receptor beta chains were read from a single sample in a study of shared clonotypes between healthy human individuals. Repertoires were generated with immunoSEQ multiplex PCR, while TCRdb's copy carries only in-frame clones and drops some. The sample holds about 580,000 clones; 95% to 98% are singletons and the top ten take 0.3%. The sample comprised naive CD8+ T cells sorted from blood. Receptor source: a young man in good health. CDR3s include the opening cysteine and the closing phenylalanine or tryptophan. The D gene is left open where the match is weak. For some rows the clone size is stated as once, few or many, or as a class when expanded; others skip it.

clone_size	v_call	j_call	d_call	cdr3_nt	cdr3_aa
.	TRBV7-9	TRBJ2-5	TRBD1	TGTGCCAGCAGCCAACGAGGGACAGGTCTAGAGACCCAGTACTTC	CASSQRGTGLETQYF
once	TRBV2	TRBJ2-5	TRBD2	TGTGCCAGCCCTTTAATCGGACTAGCGGGATCAGAGACCCAGTACTTC	CASPLIGLAGSETQYF
.	TRBV29-1	TRBJ2-7	TRBD2	TGCAGCGTTGCCCAGCGGGGCAGGCATGTTTCCTACGAGCAGTACTTC	CSVAQRGRHVSYEQYF
.	TRBV19	TRBJ2-3	.	TGTGCCAGTAGTATCCCCGACAGATCAGATACGCAGTATTTT	CASSIPDRSDTQYF
.	TRBV9	TRBJ2-2	.	TGTGCCAGCAGCTACTACCCCGGGACGGAAAACACCGGGGAGCTGTTTTTT	CASSYYPGTENTGELFF
.	TRBV27	TRBJ1-1	TRBD1	TGTGCCAGCAGGGGACAGCAGCCAAACACTGAAGCTTTCTTT	CASRGQQPNTEAFF
.	TRBV5-1	TRBJ1-2	.	TGCGCCAGCAGCTTGGTCGCAGGGTATGGCTACACCTTC	CASSLVAGYGYTF
few	TRBV28	TRBJ1-5	.	TGTGCCAGCAGTTACAGGGTTCGCAATCAGCCCCAGCATTTT	CASSYRVRNQPQHF
.	TRBV10-2	TRBJ1-1	TRBD1	TGCGCCAGCGGGGACAGTCCAAACACTGAAGCTTTCTTT	CASGDSPNTEAFF
.	TRBV7-3	TRBJ2-7	TRBD1	TGTGCCAGCAGCTTATACAGGGGGAACGAGCAGTACTTC	CASSLYRGNEQYF
.	TRBV10-2	TRBJ2-7	TRBD2	TGCGCCAGCAGTGAGGGGACTAGCGGGAGCGACGAGCAGTACTTC	CASSEGTSGSDEQYF
.	TRBV14	TRBJ2-7	.	TGTGCCAGCAGCCAATTTCACCACGAGCAGTACTTC	CASSQFHHEQYF
.	TRBV27	TRBJ2-4	.	TGTGCCAGCAGTTTAGGGGTAGCCAAAAACATTCAGTACTTC	CASSLGVAKNIQYF
.	TRBV11-3	TRBJ2-2	TRBD2	TGTGCCAGCAGCGACCTCGACAGCGGGGGAGACACCGGGGAGCTGTTTTTT	CASSDLDSGGDTGELFF
.	TRBV6-5	TRBJ2-7	.	TGTGCCAGCAGCCCAGACCGCCGCGAGCAGTACTTC	CASSPDRREQYF
.	TRBV11-2	TRBJ2-1	TRBD2	TGTGCCAGCAGCTCCCTCACTAGCGGAAGAAATGAGCAGTTCTTC	CASSSLTSGRNEQFF
once	TRBV7-2	TRBJ1-2	.	TGTGCCAGCAGCTTAGCGTCGACAGGCTATGGCTACACCTTC	CASSLASTGYGYTF
once	TRBV20-1	TRBJ2-2	.	TGCAGTGCTAGTAAAGGGGGGGAGCTGTTTTTT	CSASKGGELFF
.	TRBV28	TRBJ1-2	.	TGTGCCAGCAGTTTGGGGCAGGCGGAATATGGCTACACCTTC	CASSLGQAEYGYTF
.	TRBV19	TRBJ2-7	TRBD1	TGTGCCAGTAGTATGGGGACAGGGCCCTACGAGCAGTACTTC	CASSMGTGPYEQYF
.	TRBV7-9	TRBJ1-2	.	TGTGCCAGCAGCAGGGATAACTATGGCTACACCTTC	CASSRDNYGYTF
.	TRBV5-1	TRBJ2-7	TRBD2	TGCGCCAGCAGCGATGGTCCTAGCGGGATCCACGAGCAGTACTTC	CASSDGPSGIHEQYF
.	TRBV18	TRBJ2-1	.	TGTGCCAGCTCGCCGGAGTCCGGGGGCCCTGAGCAGTTCTTC	CASSPESGGPEQFF
.	TRBV13	TRBJ2-5	TRBD1	TGTGCCAGCAGCTGGGGACAGGAAGAGACCCAGTACTTC	CASSWGQEETQYF
.	TRBV5-1	TRBJ2-7	.	TGCGCCAGCAGCTTGGCCGGGGACCCTTTTATCGAGCAGTACTTC	CASSLAGDPFIEQYF
.	TRBV10-1	TRBJ2-7	.	TGCGCCAGCAGTGATTTGAGGGAAGGGGGCGAGCAGTACTTC	CASSDLREGGEQYF
.	TRBV12-1	TRBJ2-5	.	TGTGCCAGCAGCTTTGCACGACTAGCGGGAAGGGAGACCCAGTACTTC	CASSFARLAGRETQYF
once	TRBV28	TRBJ1-1	.	TGTGCCAGCAGTTCCCCCGGCCGGCCCGTCTTCTTT	CASSSPGRPVFF
.	TRBV10-3	TRBJ2-7	.	TGTGCCATCAGTGAGTCTGCAGGGAACGAGCAGTACTTC	CAISESAGNEQYF
.	TRBV7-2	TRBJ2-4	TRBD2	TGTGCCAGCAGCTACCCGGGACTAGCGGGAGGCCCGGGTTGGAACATTCAGTACTTC	CASSYPGLAGGPGWNIQYF
.	TRBV9	TRBJ2-2	TRBD2	TGTGCCAGCAGCGTAGGTAGGACTAGCTTAATCGGGGAGCTGTTTTTT	CASSVGRTSLIGELFF
.	TRBV6-5	TRBJ2-7	.	TGTGCCAGCAGTTACTTCGGGGGATCCCCCTACGAGCAGTACTTC	CASSYFGGSPYEQYF
.	TRBV14	TRBJ2-1	.	TGTGCCAGCAGCCAAGCAGGGGCGGGATACAATGAGCAGTTCTTC	CASSQAGAGYNEQFF
.	TRBV5-1	TRBJ2-5	TRBD1	TGCGCCAGCAGCCCCGGGACAGGGGAAGGAGAGACCCAGTACTTC	CASSPGTGEGETQYF
.	TRBV9	TRBJ2-3	TRBD2	TGTGCCAGCAGCCCCGGGGGGGGCGCAGATACGCAGTATTTT	CASSPGGGADTQYF
.	TRBV9	TRBJ2-3	.	TGTGCCAGCAGCGTAGGGAGTCGCCCAGATACGCAGTATTTT	CASSVGSRPDTQYF
.	TRBV7-2	TRBJ2-1	TRBD2	TGTGCCAGCAGCTTAGCACCCCTCTCGGCGGGGGACAATGAGCAGTTCTTC	CASSLAPLSAGDNEQFF
.	TRBV7-9	TRBJ1-5	.	TGTGCCAGCAGCCCACCCGGGGCAAGCAATCAGCCCCAGCATTTT	CASSPPGASNQPQHF
.	TRBV27	TRBJ2-3	.	TGTGCCAGCAGTTTATTTAACAGCGGTAGCACAGATACGCAGTATTTT	CASSLFNSGSTDTQYF
.	TRBV2	TRBJ2-2	TRBD2	TGTGCCAGCAGCGCCGGACTAGCGGGAGCGAACACCGGGGAGCTGTTTTTT	CASSAGLAGANTGELFF
.	TRBV7-2	TRBJ2-3	TRBD1	TGTGCCAGCAGCTTACGGGACAGCTTAACAGATACGCAGTATTTT	CASSLRDSLTDTQYF
.	TRBV11-2	TRBJ1-2	TRBD1	TGTGCCAGCACCCAGGTAGAGGGGGCCCGGTATGGCTACACCTTC	CASTQVEGARYGYTF
.	TRBV27	TRBJ2-7	.	TGTGCCAGCAGTTTTACAAGCAGGAGCTCCTACGAGCAGTACTTC	CASSFTSRSSYEQYF
.	TRBV9	TRBJ2-7	.	TGTGCCAGCAGCGAGGGCTCGGACCCTCCTGGGGAGCAGTACTTC	CASSEGSDPPGEQYF
.	TRBV20-1	TRBJ2-5	.	TGCAGGTGTGGGACCCAGTACTTC	CRCGTQYF
.	TRBV6-1	TRBJ2-5	.	TGTGCCAGCAGTGCCCCCGGGGCGGGGAGGTACCAAGAGACCCAGTACTTC	CASSAPGAGRYQETQYF
.	TRBV9	TRBJ1-1	.	TGTGCCAGCAGCGAGGGCGGGGGGACTGAAGCTTTCTTT	CASSEGGGTEAFF
.	TRBV19	TRBJ1-2	TRBD1	TGTGCCAGTAGCCCAAAGGGACAGGGTTTCAATGGCTACACCTTC	CASSPKGQGFNGYTF
.	TRBV7-4	TRBJ1-3	TRBD1	TGTGCCAGCAGCTCAGGGACAGCTGGAAACACCATATATTTT	CASSSGTAGNTIYF